This TCR beta chain was recorded in a study of T-cell memory formation after mild COVID-19 (dated by TCRdb to the early 2020s). Background on the whole study: TCR sequence clusters from the two donors were largely donor specific. In a couple of donors, T-cell clones that expanded and contracted after mild COVID-19 were tracked by sequencing TCRalpha and TCRbeta repertoires over time. The cohort comprised two young, previously healthy adult volunteers, one female and one male.

Ficoll-Paque density gradient centrifugation was the method used to isolate PBMCs. Results the study describes overall, beyond this receptor: Contracting CD4+ clones appeared mostly in the CM and EM memory subsets, whereas CD8+ clones were enriched in EMRA. From day 15 to 85, contracting clones showed balanced CD4/CD8 phenotypes, whereas a second wave of clones that expanded from day 15 to 37 leaned towards CD4+. The second-wave clones that peaked on day 37 were not confirmed to be SARS-CoV-2 specific. The study included only two mild cases, and larger cohorts that include severe cases with pre-infection samples were judged to be necessary. Some responding clones were detected in pre-infection memory, which suggested that pre-existing cross-reactive memory T cells had joined the SARS-CoV-2 response.

The sequencer was an Illumina NovaSeq 6000. cDNA libraries for TCRalpha and TCRbeta were prepared by 5'RACE using constant-segment primers, with sample barcodes and unique molecular identifiers added. RNA was extracted from every sample with Trizol reagent. Amplification of the libraries took two PCR steps, and the second step added a second sample barcode plus Illumina TruSeq adapters. Sequencing of the libraries was done on an Illumina NovaSeq, producing 2 x 150 bp paired-end reads. The published analysis was carried out like this. Demultiplexing of reads and collapsing into UMI-guided consensus sequences were performed with migec v1.2.7. With mixcr v2.1.11, UMI consensuses were aligned to TRA and TRB V and J templates and assembled into clonotypes. Expanded or contracted clonotypes were those called significant by both edgeR and NoisET, with noise models trained on biological replicates. For edgeR calls, the cutoffs were a false discovery rate-adjusted p below 0.01 and a log2 fold-change threshold of 1. As an exploratory analysis of dynamics, max-normalized trajectories of the 1000 most abundant clonotypes were examined with PCA combined with hierarchical clustering. Separately sequenced CD4+ and CD8+ repertoires were used to assign the CD4 or CD8 phenotype of responding clones. TCRdb passed the public sequencing reads through fastp at Q25 and MiXCR, retaining productive beta sequences. Rows are unified per CDR3 protein, each entry keeping the most common DNA and genes. These V and J calls derive from TCRdb rather than the authors' analysis. In all, the sample holds roughly 400,000 distinct CDR3 sequences, and 16% of those were seen once. The ten largest make up roughly a fifth of the sample.

Points on this clonotype: Its antigen remains unidentified. No base quality information exists; no much larger clone differs at one position.

From the cysteine up to the phenylalanine, the CDR3 has a length of 13 residues. The retained sequence is limited to the CDR3, 39 bases, with the frame set at the first base. Between the V and J ends, shortened by 9 bases and 3 bases respectively, the junction contains 14 bases. Taken from the germline V gene (reference sequence), the CDR1 and CDR2 loops are MNHNY and SVGAGI. The clonotype was recovered from a man between 18 and 35 years old who had mild COVID-19 (a few samples of this study predate the infection). The sample titles of this study are shuffled in the database, so cell type and time point are left out; the donor was told from shared clones. What was sequenced was PBMCs or a T cell subset sorted from them (not recorded which). Here the chain combines TRBV6-6 and TRBJ1-2; the D gene identity is not certain. The sequence in DNA is TGTGCCAGTCGCCCTCCGTCAGACTATGGCTACACCTTC. It translates as CASRPPSDYGYTF.